This T cell receptor (beta chain) derives from a study of tumor and adjacent non-tumor tissue in lung cancer. Study in general: The patients, around 9 men and 4 to 6 women, were about 31 to 85 with stage I to III disease. On average, productive TCRbeta reads reached roughly 4 million per sample.

The CDR3 loop spans 16 amino acids. Germline V lookup: CDR1 DFQATT, CDR2 SNEGSKA (reference sequence). This sample's RNA came from whole unsorted tissue. TCRbeta libraries were built with three rounds of nested PCR, modified from ARM-PCR. TCRdb re-analysed the multiplex PCR reads in MiXCR, keeping a single row per CDR3 protein. The sample lists 200,000 to 250,000 distinct CDR3 sequences, 71% occurring once. As concerns this clonotype: The junction differs from germline at one of its ends, possibly a read error.

Material for sequencing was lung tumor tissue. This TCR came from a man aged 55-75 years with non-small cell lung cancer. The chain has TRBV20-1 and TRBJ1-1, with TRBD1 matching 8 bases. CDR3 DNA: TGCAGTGCAGGGAAGAGAACAGGGGGATTGGGAACTGAAGCTTCCTTT. This gives the protein CSAGKRTGGLGTEASF.